This T cell receptor (beta chain) is from a study of CD4+ T cells in melanoma (dated by TCRdb to 2022 to 2024). Regarding the complete study: Neoantigen-specific CD4+ T cells in human melanoma were what the study investigated. What the work shows at the level of the full study, not this receptor alone: The report described a correlation between neoantigen-specific CD4+ T cells and the function of CD8+ T cells, macrophages and B cells. Diverse differentiation states were reported to be shown by neoantigen-specific CD4+ T cells in melanoma.

Donors were patients with melanoma. A word on this clone: This clone's antigen is unknown. No qualities accompany the bases; no much larger clone lies one base away.

Trimming removed 4 bases from V and 6 bases from J, leaving 9 bases between the germline ends. CDR1 SGHDN and CDR2 FVKESK were looked up in the germline V gene. The CDR3 numbers 13 residues from cysteine through phenylalanine. Only the CDR3 DNA stays, 39 bases, in frame from base 1. The library was produced with the immunoSEQ multiplex PCR assay. TCRdb holds this immuneACCESS table with in-frame rearrangements only. Some clones are missing; in checked studies, unresolved V genes explain under half, and the rest has no known cause. The sample records around 110,000 clones, 80% to 95% of which are singletons. Jointly, the top ten make up 3.3% of the sample.

Recombination connected TRBV14 to TRBJ1-4; the D gene cannot be named for sure. The sequence derives from a human donor with melanoma. Sample: peripheral blood. The bases read TGTGCCAGCAGCCGTGGGCCGGATGAAAAACTGTTTTTT. It encodes CASSRGPDEKLFF.